The 11 T cell receptor beta chains given below trace back to one sample, sequenced in a study of shared clonotypes between healthy human individuals. Cells designated naive CD8 were CD45RO-negative and were positively selected for CCR7, with terminally differentiated effector memory CD45RA+ cells excluded. This table comes from immunoSEQ multiplex PCR, and its TCRdb copy is limited to in-frame clones, with some not included. This table has millions of clones, approximately 94% appearing once. Sequencing input: naive CD8+ T cells sorted from blood. The receptors originated from a man younger than 30 in good health.

The V gene is TRBV6-5, the J gene TRBJ2-2; TRBD1 might be the D (5 bases). V lost 6 bases to trimming and J lost 0 bases, with 11 bases between them. The CDR3 contains 15 residues. The germline V gene has CDR1 MNHEY and CDR2 SVGAGI. This chain's CDR3 is CASRGHFANTGELFF. The CDR3 nucleotides read TGTGCCAGCAGAGGACACTTTGCGAACACCGGGGAGCTGTTTTTT.

This chain links TRBV27 with TRBJ2-2; 15 nucleotides match TRBD2. The V gene's germline CDR1 is MNHEY and CDR2 SMNVEV (reference sequence). J was trimmed by 6 bases and V by 6 bases; bases with no gene match: 2. The CDR3 is 15 amino acids. The CDR3 DNA is TGTGCCAGCAGGTGGACTAGCGGGGGGGCCGGGGAGCTGTTTTTT. This sequence encodes CASRWTSGGAGELFF.

The chain has TRBV30 and TRBJ2-5, with TRBD1 matching over 8 bases. The CDR3 runs to 14 residues. From germline, CDR1 is GTSNPN and CDR2 SVGIG (reference sequence). J was trimmed by 0 bases and V by 4 bases; bases with no gene match: 4. The CDR3 region has the DNA TGTGCCTGGATGGACAGGGCGTACCAAGAGACCCAGTACTTC. Its translation: CAWMDRAYQETQYF.

The chain's CDR3 is CASSPVFSNTEAFF. In DNA form, the CDR3 reads TGTGCCAGCAGCCCGGTCTTTTCGAACACTGAAGCTTTCTTT. This chain links TRBV2 with TRBJ1-1; D not resolved. This CDR3 has 14 amino acids. The V and J ends lost 6 bases and 1 base respectively, with 12 bases between them. Per germline, CDR1 SNHLY and CDR2 FYNNEI.

The genes are TRBV11-2 and TRBJ1-1; D is perhaps TRBD1 (5 bases). The CDR3 loop spans 18 amino acids. Trimming cost V 0 bases and J 1 base, with 18 bases left between them. Germline loops: CDR1 SGHAT, CDR2 FQNNGV. The CDR3 reads CASSLDGRARGRNTEAFF. The CDR3 DNA sequence: TGTGCCAGCAGCTTAGACGGCAGGGCACGAGGTAGGAACACTGAAGCTTTCTTT.

This clone was observed a single time. The V call is TRBV5-1, the J call TRBJ2-1, with D maybe TRBD1 (5 bases). Germline lookup yields CDR1 SGHRS and CDR2 YFSETQ. Trimming stripped 4 bases from V and 7 bases from J, with 12 bases between. The CDR3 has 13 residues. As DNA, the CDR3 is TGCGCCAGCAGCCCGCCCAGGGTGAATGAGCAGTTCTTC. Translation gives CASSPPRVNEQFF.

The chain recombines TRBV7-9 with TRBJ2-7; the D gene is possibly TRBD1 (5 bases). The germline V and J ends were trimmed by 8 bases and 0 bases, with 11 bases remaining between them. CDR3 length: 13 residues. The germline V gene has CDR1 SEHNR and CDR2 FQNEAQ (reference sequence). This CDR3 is CASLKTDSYEQYF. DNA of the CDR3: TGTGCCAGCTTGAAGACAGACTCCTACGAGCAGTACTTC.

The chain carries TRBV5-6 and TRBJ1-5, with 7 bases fitting TRBD1. The CDR3 is 18 residues long. With 3 bases clipped from V and 4 bases from J, the junction kept 16 bases outside the gene matches. CDR1 is SGHDT, CDR2 YYEEEE, per germline. This CDR3 reads CASSYWAVPGDRNQPQHF. The CDR3 DNA is TGTGCCAGCAGCTATTGGGCGGTTCCGGGGGACAGAAATCAGCCCCAGCATTTT.

About this clone: The same CDR3 also results from other DNA sequences found in this sample. The rearrangement joins TRBV4-1 to TRBJ1-6; maybe TRBD1 (5 bases). The CDR3 covers 15 residues. The germline CDR1 and CDR2 sequences are MGHRA and YSYEKL. Trimming left V 3 bases short and J 6 bases short, with 12 bases between. CDR3 nucleotides: TGCGCCAGCAGCCAGACCGGGACTGGTAATTCACCCCTCCACTTT. Translation: CASSQTGTGNSPLHF.

This clone came up once. The chain employs TRBV29-1 and TRBJ1-1; D call uncertain. The CDR3 has 12 residues. Per germline, CDR1 SQVTM and CDR2 ANQGSEA. The V end was cut by 4 bases, the J end by 4 bases, with 10 bases between. The CDR3 nucleotides are TGCAGCGTTGCAGAGGGCAGCACTGAAGCTTTCTTT. Translation gives CSVAEGSTEAFF.

This chain uses TRBV2 with TRBJ1-3; TRBD1 matches 7 bases. Unmatched junction bases numbered 5, after V lost 6 bases and J lost 0 bases. The V gene's germline CDR1 is SNHLY and CDR2 FYNNEI. The CDR3 contains 15 residues. The CDR3 loop is CASSQGQSSGNTIYF. CDR3 nucleotide sequence: TGTGCCAGCAGCCAGGGACAGTCCTCTGGAAACACCATATATTTT.